This TCR beta chain was profiled in a study of blood T cell repertoires in COVID-19. In the study overall: From the United States, Italy and Spain came samples of acute and convalescent COVID-19.

Libraries were prepared by immunoSEQ multiplex PCR; TCRdb keeps only in-frame clonotypes and omits some of them. The table lists some 340,000 clones, around 84% of them singletons. This CDR3 spans 12 amino acids. The ends were cut back, 3 bases at V and 6 bases at J, with 8 bases in the middle. The germline V gene encodes CDR1 SGHRS and CDR2 YFSETQ. The specimen was peripheral blood. The genes are TRBV5-1 and TRBJ2-3; D gene ambiguous. The TCR comes from a woman between 18 and 30 years old with acute or convalescent COVID-19. The CDR3 protein is CASSSSPDTQYF. The CDR3 DNA reads as TGCGCCAGCAGCTCTTCTCCTGATACGCAGTATTTT.